Detailed here is one T cell receptor beta chain. V lost 2 bases and J lost 6, with 12 bases in between. The CDR3 sequence is 14 residues long. CDR1 is MNHEY and CDR2 is SVGAGI in the germline V gene. The data were taken from a study of OX40 agonist ivuxolimab in advanced cancers. On the study more broadly: Clinicians treated patients with ivuxolimab, an agonistic anti-OX40 (CD134) antibody.

Some clones are missing from TCRdb's copy, which holds only in-frame ones; the method was immunoSEQ multiplex PCR. The data show tens of thousands of clones, with about 90% seen just once and about 4.5% held by the top ten. The TCR was taken from an adult with an advanced solid tumor such as melanoma, head and neck, liver or kidney cancer. Material: CD4+ or CD8+ T cells sorted from blood, obtained in a trial of the OX40 agonist ivuxolimab. The rearrangement uses TRBV6-5 and TRBJ2-3, with D uncertain. CDR3 amino acids: CASSYAERPDTQYF. The CDR3 nucleotides read TGTGCCAGCAGTTACGCGGAGCGCCCCGATACGCAGTATTTT.